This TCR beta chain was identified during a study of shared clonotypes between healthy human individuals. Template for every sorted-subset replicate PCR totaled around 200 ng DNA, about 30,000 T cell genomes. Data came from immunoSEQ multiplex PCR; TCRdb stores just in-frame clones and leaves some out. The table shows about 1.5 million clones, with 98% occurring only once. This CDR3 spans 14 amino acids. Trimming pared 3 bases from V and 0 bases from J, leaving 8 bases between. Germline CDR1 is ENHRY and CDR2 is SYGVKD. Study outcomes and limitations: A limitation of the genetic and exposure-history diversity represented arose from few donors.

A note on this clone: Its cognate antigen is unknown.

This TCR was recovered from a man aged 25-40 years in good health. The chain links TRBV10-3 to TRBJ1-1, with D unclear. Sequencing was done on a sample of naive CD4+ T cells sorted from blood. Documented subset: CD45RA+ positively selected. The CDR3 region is CAISERDMNTEAFF. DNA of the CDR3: TGTGCCATCAGTGAAAGGGATATGAACACTGAAGCTTTCTTT.